The clone carrying this T cell receptor (beta chain) has more than one count but fewer than ten. TCRdb reanalysed the RT-PCR reads using MiXCR and keeps one entry per CDR3 protein. The repertoire holds about 170,000 distinct CDR3 sequences, approximately 12% seen once, with 25% to 30% in the top ten. Germline CDR1 and CDR2: SQVTM and ANQGSEA. The CDR3 is 15 residues long. V dropped 0 bases and J dropped 6 bases, with 15 bases sitting between them. The sample is drawn from a study of response to subunit inactivated influenza vaccine. The sample also formed part of further work on T cells expressing NK-cell markers. That source adds: The TCR beta cDNA came from 5'RACE template switching with UMIs. In several experiments, an anti-gamma-delta TCR antibody restricted sorting to alpha-beta TCR T cells. Similarly, these clonotypes led the CD3+CD56-NKG2C+ fraction as well in several donors.

This chain joins TRBV29-1 and TRBJ2-1; D is possibly TRBD2 (5 bases). This TCR derives from a man between 50 and 59 years old who received an inactivated influenza vaccine. Sequencing used CD8+ T cells sorted from PBMCs, obtained approximately 13 days after vaccination. CDR3: CSVEELLDSGNEQFF. CDR3 DNA sequence: TGCAGCGTTGAAGAGCTACTAGATTCAGGCAATGAGCAGTTCTTC.